This passage covers 18 T cell receptor beta chains from one sample sequenced in a study of T cell clones after liver transplantation. Repertoires were generated with immunoSEQ multiplex PCR, while TCRdb's copy carries only in-frame clones and drops some. The sample gives around 100,000 clones, 80% to 85% of which show up once; 0.99% is in the top ten. Sequenced here: CD4+ T cells from blood, sampled before liver transplant. The source of these receptors is a human donor who received a liver transplant.

This clone was seen only once. The V and J genes are TRBV15 and TRBJ2-5, with no clear D. CDR3 length equals 14 residues. V was cut by 0 bases and J by 5 bases, with 10 bases left in between. From germline, CDR1 is LNHNV and CDR2 YYDKDF (reference sequence). CDR3 in DNA: TGTGCCACCAGCAGAGATAGAGGACGGGAGACCCAGTACTTC. This translates into CATSRDRGRETQYF.

The rearrangement joins TRBV4-2 to TRBJ2-5; D might be TRBD1 (6 bases). The CDR3 contains 14 residues. Germline V gene data show CDR1 as LGHNA and CDR2 as YNFKEQ. Trimming shortened V by 3 bases and J by 5 bases, and 13 bases separated the two germline ends. The CDR3 is CASSQRRGRETQYF. CDR3 nucleotide sequence: TGTGCCAGCAGCCAGCGCAGGGGCCGGGAGACCCAGTACTTC.

V usage is TRBV2 and J usage is TRBJ1-4; 7 bases agree with TRBD1. V lost 1 base to trimming and J lost 12 bases; unmatched junction nucleotides: 2. The germline gives CDR1 SNHLY, CDR2 FYNNEI. The length of the CDR3 is 12 residues. CDR3 sequence: CASSEGTGELFF. The CDR3 nucleotides are TGTGCCAGCAGTGAAGGGACAGGAGAACTGTTTTTT.

The chain carries TRBV5-1 and TRBJ1-2; D is unclear. The V gene lost 6 bases and the J gene lost 8 bases, with 17 bases spanning the gap. Germline V lookup: CDR1 SGHRS, CDR2 YFSETQ. The CDR3 contains 13 residues. CDR3 nucleotide sequence: TGCGCCAGCAACTCCGACGGGGTATTGGGCTACACCTTC. Translating gives CASNSDGVLGYTF.

V is TRBV19 and J is TRBJ2-5, with 10 nucleotides matching TRBD1. The CDR3 extends over 16 amino acids. With 4 bases clipped from V and 2 bases from J, the junction kept 7 bases outside the gene matches. Germline assignment: CDR1 LNHDA and CDR2 SQIVND (reference sequence). CDR3: CASSTGTGDRQETQYF. In nucleotides, the CDR3 is TGTGCCAGTAGTACGGGGACAGGGGACAGACAAGAGACCCAGTACTTC. Full variable domain (remainder filled in from reference TRBV19 and TRBJ2-5): DGGITQSPKYLFRKEGQNVTLSCEQNLNHDAMYWYRQDPGQGLRLIYYSQIVNDFQKGDIAEGYSVSREKKESFPLTVTSAQKNPTAFYLCASSTGTGDRQETQYFGPGTRLLVL.

The V and J genes are TRBV6-1 and TRBJ2-2, with D possibly matching TRBD2 (6 bases). CDR3 length equals 14 residues. Trimming took off 8 bases at V and 4 bases at J, with 14 bases between the two ends. The germline CDR1 and CDR2 sequences are MNHNS and SASEGT. The CDR3 nucleotides are TGTGCCAGCCCGCGGGGCGGGGTCACCGGGGAGCTGTTTTTT. This gives the protein CASPRGGVTGELFF.

The chain carries TRBV27 and TRBJ2-4, with 9 bases fitting TRBD1. CDR3 length equals 13 residues. The V gene's germline CDR1 is MNHEY and CDR2 SMNVEV (reference sequence). J lost 8 bases, V lost 5 bases, and 4 bases had no gene match. The CDR3 is CASSMTGGDIQYF. CDR3 bases: TGTGCCAGCAGTATGACAGGGGGGGACATTCAGTACTTC.

The chain uses TRBV5-1 and TRBJ1-2, with a weak D call TRBD1 (6 bases). This CDR3 region has 13 residues. Germline CDR1 reads SGHRS; CDR2 reads YFSETQ. Trimming took 2 bases from V and 3 from J, leaving 8 bases between them. CDR3 DNA sequence: TGCGCCAGCAGCTTTGAGGGGGACTATGGCTACACCTTC. It codes for CASSFEGDYGYTF.

The chain couples TRBV5-8 to TRBJ1-4; a possible D gene is TRBD1 (6 bases). The CDR3 length is 14 residues. Germline V gene data show CDR1 as SGHTS and CDR2 as YDEGEE. With 0 bases removed from V and 8 bases from J, the gap between germline ends came to 11 bases. The CDR3 DNA is TGTGCCAGCAGCTTGGGACAGGTGAAGGAAAAACTGTTTTTT. Protein: CASSLGQVKEKLFF.

This chain links TRBV29-1 with TRBJ2-7; D gene unclear. CDR3 size: 12 residues. The V gene lost 2 bases and the J gene lost 0 bases, with 5 bases spanning the gap. Per the germline V gene, CDR1 is SQVTM and CDR2 is ANQGSEA. CDR3 DNA: TGCAGCGTTGAATTATACTCCTACGAGCAGTACTTC. As protein: CSVELYSYEQYF.

This rearrangement joins TRBV27 to TRBJ2-3; 12 bases align to TRBD1. With 7 bases clipped from V and 2 bases from J, the junction kept 7 bases outside the gene matches. Germline V gene data show CDR1 as MNHEY and CDR2 as SMNVEV (reference sequence). The CDR3 extends over 16 amino acids. The CDR3 spells CASTGQGAGPTDTQYF. The CDR3 region has the DNA TGTGCCAGCACGGGACAGGGGGCGGGGCCCACAGATACGCAGTATTTT.

The rearrangement links TRBV2 to TRBJ2-1; D call uncertain. Trimming left V 6 bases short and J 9 bases short, with 9 bases between. In germline, CDR1 is SNHLY, CDR2 FYNNEI. This CDR3 has 11 residues. Written as DNA, the CDR3 is TGTGCCAGCAGCGTATGGGGTGAGCAGTTCTTC. Encoded protein: CASSVWGEQFF.

This chain joins TRBV5-4 and TRBJ2-3, with a possible D match to TRBD1 (6 bases). With 10 bases removed from V and 1 base from J, the gap between germline ends came to 13 bases. Per germline, CDR1 SGHNT and CDR2 YYREEE (reference sequence). The CDR3 loop spans 13 amino acids. The CDR3 loop reads CAGGGGRTDTQYF. The CDR3 DNA reads as TGTGCCGGGGGTGGGGGCCGCACAGATACGCAGTATTTT.

This sequence joins TRBV27 and TRBJ2-6; D gene uncertain. V was clipped by 2 bases and J by 3 bases, with 11 bases between them. CDR1 and CDR2 from the germline V gene are MNHEY and SMNVEV (reference sequence). This CDR3 contains 16 residues. CDR3 residues: CASSLGQWYGANVLTF. The CDR3 DNA reads TGTGCCAGCAGTTTAGGGCAGTGGTATGGGGCCAACGTCCTGACTTTC.

This clone was found once. The chain uses TRBV11-2 and TRBJ2-1, with D possibly TRBD2 on 7 matching bases. Germline CDR1 SGHAT, CDR2 FQNNGV. The V end lost 5 bases, the J end lost 2 bases, and 16 bases lay between the germline ends. The CDR3 covers 16 residues. This chain's CDR3 is CASSPQGGRAYNEQFF. In nucleotides, the CDR3 is TGTGCCAGCAGCCCCCAAGGGGGGAGGGCCTACAATGAGCAGTTCTTC.

The chain couples TRBV7-9 to TRBJ1-3, with D tentatively TRBD1 (6 bases). Germline V gives CDR1 SEHNR, CDR2 FQNEAQ (reference sequence). V was clipped by 5 bases and J by 0 bases, with 8 bases between them. This CDR3 has 14 residues. The CDR3 reads CASSLQGSGNTIYF. For the CDR3, the DNA is TGTGCCAGCAGCCTACAGGGCTCTGGAAACACCATATATTTT.

The gene calls are TRBV18 and TRBJ2-3, with a tentative D call TRBD1 (6 bases). Germline lookup yields CDR1 KGHSH and CDR2 LQKENI. V was clipped by 3 bases and J by 7 bases, with 17 bases between them. This CDR3 has 15 residues. CDR3 region: CASSPRGGNFYTQYF. The CDR3 DNA reads TGTGCCAGCTCACCTAGAGGGGGTAACTTTTATACGCAGTATTTT.

The rearrangement joins TRBV5-1 to TRBJ2-1; 14 bases are a match to TRBD2. V dropped 4 bases and J dropped 7; count of bases not matched to a gene: 7. The CDR3 totals 16 residues. Germline loops: CDR1 SGHRS, CDR2 YFSETQ. The CDR3 coding sequence is TGCGCCAGCAGCCCGGGACTAGCGGGAGCTCCAAATGAGCAGTTCTTC. This sequence encodes CASSPGLAGAPNEQFF.